Given below is one TCR beta chain in context. The antigen remains unidentified. The CDR3 is made up of 15 amino acids. Looked up from germline, CDR1 is SGHRS and CDR2 is YFSETQ. V lost 2 bases and J lost 1; bases outside the gene matches: 4. This sample is drawn from a study of OX40 agonist ivuxolimab in advanced cancers. Across the study: Averaging roughly 60 years in age, with a range of about 23 to 79, the cohort was 82.7% male.

General study results and limits: Compared with others, partial responders at 0.1-3.0 mg/kg displayed clonal expansion among the lowest.

TCRdb's copy holds only in-frame clones and misses some; the assay was immunoSEQ multiplex PCR. The repertoire has 45,000 to 75,000 clones, roughly 83% of them found once; the top ten carry over 1%. This sample comprised CD4+ or CD8+ T cells sorted from blood, obtained in a trial of the OX40 agonist ivuxolimab. The origin of this receptor is an adult with an advanced solid tumor such as melanoma, head and neck, liver or kidney cancer. The V and J genes are TRBV5-1 and TRBJ2-5; 8 bases match TRBD2. In nucleotides, the CDR3 is TGCGCCAGCAGCTTTGGCGGGGGGTCCCAAGAGACCCAGTACTTC. Encoded protein: CASSFGGGSQETQYF.